Sequencing of this T cell receptor beta chain was carried out in a study of blood T cell repertoires in COVID-19. Study details: The United States, Italy and Spain provided the acute and convalescent COVID-19 samples. T cells, B-cell-depleted T cells, or PBMCs supplied cDNA or gDNA.

CDR3 length: 14 residues. CDR1 and CDR2 (germline): MDHEN, SYDVKM. The V end was cut by 3 bases, the J end by 3 bases, with 11 bases between. How the authors handled the data: For nucleated cells, counts were estimated from reference gene primer amplification. Using immunoSEQ multiplex PCR, the repertoire was profiled, and TCRdb retains in-frame clones only, with some absent. V and J calls and clone size are as listed in that table; D and trimming were resolved from the DNA. The table lists nearly 35,000 clones, over 75% of them singletons. V is TRBV28 and J is TRBJ1-2; maybe TRBD1 (6 bases). Sequenced material: peripheral blood. This receptor was obtained from a human donor in a cohort sampled during active COVID-19. In DNA form, the CDR3 reads TGTGCCAGCAGTTTCCGGGACATCCACTATGGCTACACCTTC. Encoded protein: CASSFRDIHYGYTF.